This T cell receptor (beta chain) emerged from a study of blood T cell repertoires in COVID-19. As for the study in general: Samples taken during acute and convalescent COVID-19 were collected in the United States, Italy and Spain.

The CDR3 length is 19 residues. CDR1 SGHNT and CDR2 YYREEE come from the germline V gene (reference sequence). V lost 2 bases and J lost 0; bases outside the gene matches: 9. Authors' data handling: Scientists estimated how many nucleated cells there were by amplifying reference gene primers. Using immunoSEQ multiplex PCR, the repertoire was profiled, and TCRdb retains in-frame clones only, with some absent. V, J and clone size derive from that table, while D and trimming were established from the DNA sequence. The profile shows about 250,000 clones, approximately 85% of them singletons. Enrolled during active infection, Seattle patients were then followed longitudinally.

The receptor was isolated from a man aged 50-59 years with COVID-19, enrolled during active disease. The source material was peripheral blood. This chain uses TRBV5-4 with TRBJ2-2; 11 bases match TRBD1. The CDR3 reads CASSLRRLGQGANTGELFF. CDR3 coding DNA: TGTGCCAGCAGCTTAAGGCGATTGGGACAGGGGGCGAACACCGGGGAGCTGTTTTTT.